This T cell receptor beta chain was profiled in a study of blood T cell repertoires in COVID-19 (dated by TCRdb to about 2020). Describing the broader study: Collaborator samples came from the United States, Italy and Spain and covered acute and convalescent phases of COVID-19. The prospective study material was composed of cDNA or gDNA derived from T cells, B-cell-depleted T cells, or PBMCs. Deeply sampled blood TCRbeta repertoires from subjects exposed to, actively infected with, or recovered from COVID-19 were included in the dataset. The repertoires were made available in a free public database intended to serve as a resource for research on the immune response to SARS-CoV-2. The samples were drawn from the first 160 participants of the ongoing ImmuneRACE study and from 950 to 1,500 subjects provided by 6 global collaborators. Sample metadata almost always included a de-identified subject ID, COVID-19 status, age in years and sex. Where available, HLA class I and class II types were obtained from metadata supplied by the sample provider rather than from assay-based typing. General study outcomes and caveats: The quantity of clinical and demographic metadata differed by source and by participant and was supplied without curation.

TCRbeta CDR3 regions were amplified from genomic DNA using the immunoSEQ Assay, a bias-controlled multiplex PCR. On the authors' methods: The number of nucleated cells in each sample was estimated by amplification of reference gene primers within the assay. Sequence reads were collapsed and filtered to measure the absolute abundance of every unique TCRbeta CDR3 rearrangement. For each sample, productive Simpson clonality was calculated as the square root of Simpson's diversity index over productive rearrangements. Imported from immuneACCESS, the table was reduced by TCRdb to in-frame sequences with V and J called. These copies leave out some clones; in studies compared against another copy, an unresolved V gene accounts for under half, and the cause of the remainder is not known. That table supplies the V and J calls and clone size; D and trimming were determined from the DNA. For this sample the table gives roughly 200,000 clones, of which roughly 85% were detected only once. Jointly, the top ten make up around 4% of the sample.

Participants in the prospective study were aged roughly 18 to 89 years, lived in approximately 26 United States geographic areas, and enrolled through a virtual design. In the prospective study, cohorts were assigned on the basis of participant-reported clinical history obtained from a screening survey and a study questionnaire. Mobile phlebotomists in the prospective study collected whole blood, serum and a nasopharyngeal or oropharyngeal swab from every participant. Participants in the prospective study had the option to provide additional blood draws and questionnaires over a roughly 2-month period. Before DNA extraction, prospective study blood samples were shipped either frozen or at room temperature. This clone was picked up one time. There is no known antigen for this receptor. The sample holds no much larger clone one base away, and base qualities are not on file. The sequenced sample was PBMCs or T cells enriched from blood (not recorded which). The sequence was collected from a woman between 40 and 50 years old with acute COVID-19.

The DNA is TGTGCCAGCAGTGCACAGGGCCCCGGCCTACAAGAGACCCAGTACTTC. Its translation is CASSAQGPGLQETQYF. Recombination joined TRBV6-1 with TRBJ2-5; the D region possibly corresponds to TRBD1 (6 bases align). At the junction V is shortened by 4 bases and J by 2 bases, with 17 bases in between. The cysteine opens and the phenylalanine closes a CDR3 of 16 amino acids. Here the CDR3 DNA is all that survives: 48 bases in frame from base 1. The germline V gene yields MNHNS for CDR1 and SASEGT for CDR2.